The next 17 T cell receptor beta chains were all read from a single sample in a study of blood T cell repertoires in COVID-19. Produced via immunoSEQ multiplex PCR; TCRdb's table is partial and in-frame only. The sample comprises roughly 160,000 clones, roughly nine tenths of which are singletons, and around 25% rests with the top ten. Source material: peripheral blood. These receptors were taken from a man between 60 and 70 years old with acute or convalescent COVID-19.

The CDR3 protein is CASMGAQGFGKLFF. The CDR3 DNA sequence: TGTGCCAGTATGGGGGCACAGGGCTTCGGAAAACTGTTTTTT. The chain has TRBV19 and TRBJ1-4; perhaps TRBD1 as D (6 bases). Per the germline V gene, CDR1 is LNHDA and CDR2 is SQIVND (reference sequence). V gave up 7 bases and J gave up 10 bases, with 19 bases separating them. The CDR3 is 14 residues long.

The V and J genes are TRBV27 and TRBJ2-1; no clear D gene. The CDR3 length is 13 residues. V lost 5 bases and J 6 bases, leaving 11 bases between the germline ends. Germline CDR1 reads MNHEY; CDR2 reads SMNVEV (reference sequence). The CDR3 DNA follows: TGTGCCAGCAGTGAAGAGGTTGGCAATGAGCAGTTCTTC. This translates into CASSEEVGNEQFF.

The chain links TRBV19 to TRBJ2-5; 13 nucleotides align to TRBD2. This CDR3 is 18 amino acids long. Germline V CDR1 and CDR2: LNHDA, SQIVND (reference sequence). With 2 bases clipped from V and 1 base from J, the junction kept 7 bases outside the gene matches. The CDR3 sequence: CASSIRRGLAGSQETQYF. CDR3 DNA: TGTGCCAGTAGTATACGTCGGGGACTAGCGGGATCCCAAGAGACCCAGTACTTC.

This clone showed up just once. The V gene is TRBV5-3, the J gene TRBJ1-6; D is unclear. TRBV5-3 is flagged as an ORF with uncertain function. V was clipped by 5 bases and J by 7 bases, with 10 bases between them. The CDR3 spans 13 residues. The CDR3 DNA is TGTGCCAGAAGGACAACGGGGAATTCACCCCTCCACTTT. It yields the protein CARRTTGNSPLHF.

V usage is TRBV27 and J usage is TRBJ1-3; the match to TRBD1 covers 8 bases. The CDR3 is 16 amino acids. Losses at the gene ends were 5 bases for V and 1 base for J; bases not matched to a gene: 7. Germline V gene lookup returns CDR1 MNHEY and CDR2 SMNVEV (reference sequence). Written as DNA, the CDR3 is TGTGCCAGCAGTCCGGACAGGGAAGCGTCTGGAAACACCATATATTTT. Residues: CASSPDREASGNTIYF.

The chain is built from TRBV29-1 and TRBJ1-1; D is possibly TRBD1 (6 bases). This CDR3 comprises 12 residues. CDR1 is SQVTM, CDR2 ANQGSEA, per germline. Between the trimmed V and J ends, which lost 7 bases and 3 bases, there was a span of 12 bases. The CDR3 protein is CSGHRVDTEAFF. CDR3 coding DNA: TGCAGCGGACACAGGGTGGACACTGAAGCTTTCTTT.

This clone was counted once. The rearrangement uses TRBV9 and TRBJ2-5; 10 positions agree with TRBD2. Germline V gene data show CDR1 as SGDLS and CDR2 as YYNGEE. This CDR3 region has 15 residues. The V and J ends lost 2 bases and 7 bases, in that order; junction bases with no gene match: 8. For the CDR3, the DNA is TGTGCCAGCAGCGTTAAAGCGGGAGGGTTAGTGACCCAGTACTTC. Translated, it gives CASSVKAGGLVTQYF.

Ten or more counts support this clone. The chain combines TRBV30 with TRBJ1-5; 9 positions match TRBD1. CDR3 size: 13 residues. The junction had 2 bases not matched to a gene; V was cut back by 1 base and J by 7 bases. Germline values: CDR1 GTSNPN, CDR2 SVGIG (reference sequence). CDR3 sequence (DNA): TGTGCCTGGAGTGAGGGACAGGGACAGCCCCAGCATTTT. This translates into CAWSEGQGQPQHF.

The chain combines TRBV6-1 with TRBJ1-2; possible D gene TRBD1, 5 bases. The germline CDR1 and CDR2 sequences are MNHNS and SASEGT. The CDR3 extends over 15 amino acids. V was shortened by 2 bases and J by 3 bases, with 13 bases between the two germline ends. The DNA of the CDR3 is TGTGCCAGCAGTGAACAGGGCTCGACGGACTATGGCTACACCTTC. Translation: CASSEQGSTDYGYTF.

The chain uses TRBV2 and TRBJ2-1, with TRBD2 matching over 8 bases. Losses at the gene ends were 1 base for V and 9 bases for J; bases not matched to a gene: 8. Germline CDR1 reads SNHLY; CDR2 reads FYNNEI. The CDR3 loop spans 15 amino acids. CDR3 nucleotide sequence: TGTGCCAGCAGTGAAGGTCCGCGGGGGGATGTTGAGCAGTTCTTC. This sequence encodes CASSEGPRGDVEQFF.

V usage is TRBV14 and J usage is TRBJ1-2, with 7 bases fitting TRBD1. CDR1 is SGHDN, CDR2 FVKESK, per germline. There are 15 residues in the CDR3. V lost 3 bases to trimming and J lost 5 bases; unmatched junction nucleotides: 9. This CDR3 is CASSQLTGLEYGYTF. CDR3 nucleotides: TGTGCCAGCAGCCAGTTGACAGGGCTGGAATATGGCTACACCTTC.

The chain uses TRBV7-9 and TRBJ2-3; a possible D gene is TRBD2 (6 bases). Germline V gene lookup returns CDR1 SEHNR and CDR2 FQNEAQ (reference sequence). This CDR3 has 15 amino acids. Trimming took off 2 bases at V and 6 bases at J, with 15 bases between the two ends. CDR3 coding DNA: TGTGCCAGCAGCTTAACTAGCCTTGCTTTGGATACGCAGTATTTT. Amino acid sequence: CASSLTSLALDTQYF. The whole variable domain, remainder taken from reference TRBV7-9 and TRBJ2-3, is DTGVSQNPRHKITKRGQNVTFRCDPISEHNRLYWYRQTLGQGPEFLTYFQNEAQLEKSRLLSDRFSAERPKGSFSTLEIQRTEQGDSAMYLCASSLTSLALDTQYFGPGTRLTVL.

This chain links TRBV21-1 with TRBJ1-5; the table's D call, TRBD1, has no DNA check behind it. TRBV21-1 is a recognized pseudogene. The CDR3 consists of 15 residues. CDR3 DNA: TGTGCCAGCAGCAAAGCGCAGGGGAGCAATCAGCCCCAGCATTTT. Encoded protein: CASSKAQGSNQPQHF.

CDR3 region: CATSLLTGELFF. CDR3 DNA: TGTGCCACCAGTCTACTAACCGGGGAGCTGTTTTTT. The gene calls are TRBV24-1 and TRBJ2-2, with D unresolved. The CDR3 has 12 residues. Germline assignment: CDR1 KGHDR and CDR2 SFDVKD. Trimming cost V 6 bases and J 5 bases, with 6 bases left between them.

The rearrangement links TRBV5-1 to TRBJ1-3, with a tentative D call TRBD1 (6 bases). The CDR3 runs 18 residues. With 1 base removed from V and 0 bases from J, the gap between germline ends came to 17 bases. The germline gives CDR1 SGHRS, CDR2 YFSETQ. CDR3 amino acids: CASSLTALGDTSGNTIYF. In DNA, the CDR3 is TGCGCCAGCAGCTTGACCGCCCTGGGGGACACCTCTGGAAACACCATATATTTT.

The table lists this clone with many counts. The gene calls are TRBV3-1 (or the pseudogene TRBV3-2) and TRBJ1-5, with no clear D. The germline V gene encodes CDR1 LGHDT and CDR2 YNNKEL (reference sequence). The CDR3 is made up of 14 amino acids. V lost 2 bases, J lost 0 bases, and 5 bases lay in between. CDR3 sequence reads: CASSQSNSNQPQHF. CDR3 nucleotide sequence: TGTGCCAGCAGCCAATCCAATAGCAATCAGCCCCAGCATTTT.

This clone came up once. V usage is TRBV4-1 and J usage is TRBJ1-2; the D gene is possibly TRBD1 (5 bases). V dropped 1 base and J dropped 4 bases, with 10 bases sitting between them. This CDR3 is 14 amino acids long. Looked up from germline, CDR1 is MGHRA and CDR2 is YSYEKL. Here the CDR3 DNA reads TGCGCCAGCAGCCAAGGCAGGGTGGGCTATGGCTACACCTTC. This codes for CASSQGRVGYGYTF.